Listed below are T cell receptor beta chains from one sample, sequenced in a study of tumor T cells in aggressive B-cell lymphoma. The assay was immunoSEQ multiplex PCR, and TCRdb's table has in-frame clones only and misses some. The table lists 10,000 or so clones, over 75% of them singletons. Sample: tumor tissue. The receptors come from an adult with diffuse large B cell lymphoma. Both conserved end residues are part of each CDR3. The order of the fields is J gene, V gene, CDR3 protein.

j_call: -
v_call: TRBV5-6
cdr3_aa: CASSPDRGQYEQYF

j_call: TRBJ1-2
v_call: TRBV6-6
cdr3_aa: CASSYGTANYGYTF

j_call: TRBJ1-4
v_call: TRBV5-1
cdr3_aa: CASAPAGGWEKLFF

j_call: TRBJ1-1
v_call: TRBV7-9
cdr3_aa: CASSFGDTEAFF

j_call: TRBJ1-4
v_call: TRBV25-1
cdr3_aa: CASSDPWAGGADEKLFF

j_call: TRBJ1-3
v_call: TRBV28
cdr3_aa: CASSFSLNSGNTIYF

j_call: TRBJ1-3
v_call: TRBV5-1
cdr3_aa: CASSLETGGGNTIYF

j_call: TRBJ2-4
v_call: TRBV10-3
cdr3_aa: CATGQGAGDIQYF

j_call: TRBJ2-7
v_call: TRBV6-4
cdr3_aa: CASRNGRQRELNHPSYEQYF

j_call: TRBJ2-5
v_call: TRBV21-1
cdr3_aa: CASSKTRIVVPYF

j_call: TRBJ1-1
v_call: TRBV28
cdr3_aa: CASSLMGGPNTEAFF

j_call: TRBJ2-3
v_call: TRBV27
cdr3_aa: CASSFNRLADTQYF

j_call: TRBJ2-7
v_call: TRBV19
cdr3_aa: CASSIQLAGAHSYEQYF

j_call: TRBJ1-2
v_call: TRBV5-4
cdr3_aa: CASSLDRGKGYTF

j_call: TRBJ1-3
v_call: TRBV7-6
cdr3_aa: CASSPGQKPLGNTIYF

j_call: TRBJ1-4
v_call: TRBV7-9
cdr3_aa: CASSFGPTGLFF

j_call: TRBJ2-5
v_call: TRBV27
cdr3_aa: CASKGDRDRGQETQYF

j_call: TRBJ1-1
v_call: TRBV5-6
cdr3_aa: CASSLTGGTEAFF

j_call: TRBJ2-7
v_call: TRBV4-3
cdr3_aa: CASSQELGGGREQYF

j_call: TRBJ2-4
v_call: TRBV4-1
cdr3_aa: CASSPRGGGGNIQYF

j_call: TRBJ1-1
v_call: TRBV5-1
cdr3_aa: CASSRQVTNTEAFF

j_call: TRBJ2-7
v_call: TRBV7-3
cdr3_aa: CASSPSPTGPYEQYF

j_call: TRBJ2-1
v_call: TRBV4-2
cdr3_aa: CASSQRLAGVRNEQFF

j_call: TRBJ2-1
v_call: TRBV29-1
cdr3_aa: CSARTGNEQFF

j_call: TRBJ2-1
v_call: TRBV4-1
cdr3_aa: CASSHPQRGGSRNEQFF

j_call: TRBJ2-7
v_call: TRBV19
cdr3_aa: CASSLRPYEQYF

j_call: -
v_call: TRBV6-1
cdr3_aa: CASRGGLAGSYEQYF

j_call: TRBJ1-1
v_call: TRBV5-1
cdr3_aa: CASSLMLTGAGAEAFF

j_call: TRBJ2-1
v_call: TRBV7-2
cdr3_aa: CASSLSGGNEQFF

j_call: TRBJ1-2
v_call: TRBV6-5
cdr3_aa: CASSYSRTGGTYGYTF

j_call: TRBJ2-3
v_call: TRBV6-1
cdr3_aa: CASSRDRGTDTQYF

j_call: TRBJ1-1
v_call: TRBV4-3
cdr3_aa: CASSQSGGGAEAFF

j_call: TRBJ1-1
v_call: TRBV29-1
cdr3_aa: CSGYRGMMNTEAFF

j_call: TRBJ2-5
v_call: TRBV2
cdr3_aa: CASSADRDVETQYF

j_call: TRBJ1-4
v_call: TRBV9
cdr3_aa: CASSVGQGTTNEKLFF

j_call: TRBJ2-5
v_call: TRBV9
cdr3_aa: CASSVGSLTGETQYF

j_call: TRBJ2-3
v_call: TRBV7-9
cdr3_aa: CASSLETSRTDTQYF

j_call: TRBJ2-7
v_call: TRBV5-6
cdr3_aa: CASSWDDRVNEQYF

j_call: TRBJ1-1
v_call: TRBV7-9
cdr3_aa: CASSLGHVNTEAFF

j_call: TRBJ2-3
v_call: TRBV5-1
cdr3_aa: CASSLSISGTDTQYF

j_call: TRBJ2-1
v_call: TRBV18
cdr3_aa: CASSPPGTGNNEQFF

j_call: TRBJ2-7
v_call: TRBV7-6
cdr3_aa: CASGGTSGLGEQYF

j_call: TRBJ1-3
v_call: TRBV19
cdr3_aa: CASSQGRSGNTIYF

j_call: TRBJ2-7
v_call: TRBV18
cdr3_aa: CASSQKTGTGSNYEQYF

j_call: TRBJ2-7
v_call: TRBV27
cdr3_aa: CASSLGQGAGEQYF

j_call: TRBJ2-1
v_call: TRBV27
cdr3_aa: CASSPREGRSGEQFF

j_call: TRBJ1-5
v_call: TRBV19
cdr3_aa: CASSTGYPEQPQHF

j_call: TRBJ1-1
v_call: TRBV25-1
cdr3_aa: CASIGQLNTEAFF

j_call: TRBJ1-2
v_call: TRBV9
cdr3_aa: CASSVGASGGGYTF

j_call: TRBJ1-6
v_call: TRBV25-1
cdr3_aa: CASILPVLTLGSPLHF

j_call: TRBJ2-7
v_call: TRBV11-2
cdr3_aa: CASRISGSTYEQYF

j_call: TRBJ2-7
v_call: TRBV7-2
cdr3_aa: CASSFPGQESVYEQYF

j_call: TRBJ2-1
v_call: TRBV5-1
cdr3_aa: CASSLRGIAGGDEQFF

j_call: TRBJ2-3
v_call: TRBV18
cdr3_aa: CASSRASGNTQYF

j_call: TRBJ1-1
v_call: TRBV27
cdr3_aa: CASSSVLPGQGWTEAFF

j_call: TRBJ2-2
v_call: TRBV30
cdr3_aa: CAWKLTGTGNTGELFF

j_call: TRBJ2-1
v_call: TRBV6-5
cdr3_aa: CASSYSTTSGNNEQFF

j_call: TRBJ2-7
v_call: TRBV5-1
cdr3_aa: CASSLEGNEQYF

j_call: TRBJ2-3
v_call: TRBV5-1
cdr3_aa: CASSSKGTSGPTDTQYF